This TCR beta chain was profiled in a study of blood T cells in healthy people across ages. This CDR3 has 16 amino acids. V was cut by 3 bases and J by 7 bases, with 21 bases left in between. Germline values: CDR1 MNHNS, CDR2 SASEGT. Study conclusions and caveats: Strongly correlated with naive T cell percentage was TCR beta diversity.

This clonotype was seen at least ten times. As yet, its antigen is unknown. A J-beta primer mix and a sample-barcoded 5' primer were used in a second PCR of roughly 6 to 11 cycles. TCRdb re-called the 5' RACE reads with MiXCR, one entry per CDR3 protein. This table holds 790,000 or so distinct CDR3 sequences, less than 60% found once. V is TRBV6-1 and J is TRBJ1-2; maybe TRBD1 (6 bases). The specimen was blood. The clonotype was recovered from a man of 80 years or more in good health. The chain's CDR3 is CASSEATGTPGPGYTF. The DNA for the CDR3 is TGTGCCAGCAGTGAGGCCACCGGGACACCCGGCCCTGGCTACACCTTC.